The TCR beta chain described here comes from a study of glioma-infiltrating T cells after dendritic cell vaccination. V was cut by 4 bases and J by 7 bases, with 12 bases left in between. This CDR3 contains 13 residues. Germline CDR1 reads SGHRS; CDR2 reads YFSETQ. Produced via immunoSEQ multiplex PCR; TCRdb's table is partial and in-frame only. The sample has 45,000 to 50,000 clones, 65% to 90% seen once. The gene calls are TRBV5-1 and TRBJ2-4; a possible D gene is TRBD1 (5 bases). Source: blood, taken before dendritic cell vaccination. This clonotype originated in a human donor with glioblastoma. In DNA, the CDR3 is TGCGCCAGCAGCCCCCTGGGGCGGAACATTCAGTACTTC. It encodes CASSPLGRNIQYF.